Below, 26 T cell receptor beta chains from the same sample are listed, as sequenced in a study of cytomegalovirus exposure and HLA in healthy donors. TCRdb's table, derived via immunoSEQ multiplex PCR, lists solely in-frame clones and lacks some. The sample has 55,000 to 80,000 clones, around 95% seen once. Material for sequencing was PBMCs. All receptors derive from a man aged 18 to 35 in good health and CMV-seropositive.

The gene calls are TRBV9 and TRBJ1-5; D uncertain. The CDR3 loop spans 15 amino acids. The germline V and J ends were trimmed by 0 bases and 2 bases, with 9 bases remaining between them. The germline gives CDR1 SGDLS, CDR2 YYNGEE. The DNA of the CDR3 is TGTGCCAGCAGCGTAGGCGGTGGTGGCAATCAGCCCCAGCATTTT. This codes for CASSVGGGGNQPQHF.

The chain is built from TRBV6-1 and TRBJ1-4; the match to TRBD1 covers 9 bases. The length of the CDR3 is 15 residues. The ends lost 3 bases at V and 12 bases at J; junction bases unmatched: 11. The germline V gene encodes CDR1 MNHNS and CDR2 SASEGT. This CDR3 is CASSDLPGQGTELFF. CDR3 DNA: TGTGCCAGCAGTGATCTGCCGGGACAGGGAACGGAACTGTTTTTT.

The chain combines TRBV30 with TRBJ2-2; tentatively, D is TRBD1 (5 bases). Germline CDR1 GTSNPN, CDR2 SVGIG (reference sequence). The CDR3 covers 17 residues. Trimming removed 5 bases from V and 2 bases from J, with 21 bases in between. The CDR3 bases are TGTGCCTGGCCCTATCGAAAGGGGCGCGGAAACACCGGGGAGCTGTTTTTT. Its protein product is CAWPYRKGRGNTGELFF.

This rearrangement joins TRBV2 to TRBJ2-5; weak D call: TRBD2 (6 bases). Germline V gene sequence: CDR1 SNHLY, CDR2 FYNNEI. The V and J ends lost 6 bases and 5 bases respectively, with 16 bases between them. The CDR3 has 14 amino acids. The CDR3 loop reads CASSPTGVVETQYF. CDR3 nucleotides: TGTGCCAGCAGCCCCACGGGGGTAGTTGAGACCCAGTACTTC.

J is TRBJ2-1 and V is TRBV10-1; TRBD2 agrees at 8 bases. There are 14 residues in the CDR3. CDR1 is WNHNN and CDR2 is SYGVQD in the germline V gene (reference sequence). V shed 4 bases, J shed 7 bases, and the junction held 6 bases outside the gene matches. CDR3 sequence (DNA): TGCGCCAGCAGTGCGGGAGGGCCGTCGAATGAGCAGTTCTTC. Translated, it gives CASSAGGPSNEQFF.

J is TRBJ1-5 and V is TRBV4-1, with a weak D call TRBD1 (5 bases). Germline V gives CDR1 MGHRA, CDR2 YSYEKL. The CDR3 length is 16 residues. V lost 1 base and J 0 bases, leaving 10 bases between the germline ends. The CDR3 DNA follows: TGCGCCAGCAGCCAAGGGCGGGGGAATAGCAATCAGCCCCAGCATTTT. Translation: CASSQGRGNSNQPQHF.

CDR3 residues: CASSPSRREMGYTF. The CDR3 nucleotides read TGTGCCAGCAGCCCTAGCAGGCGGGAGATGGGCTACACCTTC. This rearrangement joins TRBV2 to TRBJ1-2; D is undetermined. This CDR3 has 14 amino acids. CDR1 and CDR2 (germline): SNHLY, FYNNEI. V lost 6 bases and J 8 bases, leaving 19 bases between the germline ends.

The chain joins TRBV20-1 to TRBJ2-3; the D gene is possibly TRBD1 (5 bases). Germline V gene data show CDR1 as DFQATT and CDR2 as SNEGSKA (reference sequence). This CDR3 is built from 11 residues. CDR3 nucleotides: TGCACTAACCAGGGTCCAGATACGCAGTATTTT. Protein product: CTNQGPDTQYF.

The V gene is TRBV27, the J gene TRBJ1-1; D is unclear. Germline V CDR1 and CDR2: MNHEY, SMNVEV (reference sequence). Trimming cost V 6 bases and J 6 bases, with 17 bases left between them. The CDR3 spans 14 residues. In nucleotides, the CDR3 is TGTGCCAGCAGCCTAGGAACCTTCCTTTCTGAAGCTTTCTTT. The encoded protein is CASSLGTFLSEAFF.

The chain links TRBV7-2 to TRBJ2-1, with TRBD2 matching over 7 bases. This CDR3 region has 15 residues. The V and J ends lost 4 bases and 2 bases, in that order; junction bases with no gene match: 5. CDR1 is SGHTA and CDR2 is FQGNSA in the germline V gene. The CDR3 sequence is CASSSGLDPYNEQFF. The CDR3 nucleotides are TGTGCCAGCAGCTCCGGACTAGATCCCTACAATGAGCAGTTCTTC.

Only one count was recorded for this clone. In DNA form, the CDR3 reads TGCAGCGTTGGCAGGGAGGGTGAAGCTTTCTTT. Its protein is CSVGREGEAFF. V and J are TRBV29-1 and TRBJ1-1; a possible D gene is TRBD1 (5 bases). V was pared by 4 bases and J by 7 bases, with 10 bases between. CDR3 length: 11 amino acids. From germline, CDR1 is SQVTM and CDR2 ANQGSEA.

This clone has just one count. V and J are TRBV4-1 and TRBJ2-3, with D hard to call. Germline CDR1 is MGHRA and CDR2 is YSYEKL. This CDR3 spans 15 amino acids. Trimming left V 4 bases short and J 6 bases short, with 17 bases between. DNA for the CDR3: TGCGCCAGCAGCCGGGCACAGTCCCCCCTCGATACGCAGTATTTT. Translated, it gives CASSRAQSPLDTQYF.

The CDR3 loop is CASSFSGTSGGNEQFF. Written as DNA, the CDR3 is TGTGCCAGCAGTTTCTCAGGGACTAGCGGGGGGAATGAGCAGTTCTTC. V is TRBV28 and J is TRBJ2-1, with 15 bases identical to TRBD2. The CDR3 has 16 residues. CDR1 and CDR2 from the germline V gene are MDHEN and SYDVKM. With 3 bases clipped from V and 7 bases from J, the junction kept 4 bases outside the gene matches.

CDR3 DNA sequence: TGTGCCAGCAGTGACGTCTCGGCGGGGGACACAGATACGCAGTATTTT. It translates to CASSDVSAGDTDTQYF. J is TRBJ2-3 and V is TRBV6-4; 7 nucleotides agree with TRBD2. Trimming cost V 2 bases and J 2 bases; bases outside gene matches: 7. The length of the CDR3 is 16 residues. CDR1 and CDR2 from the germline V gene are MRHNA and SNTAGT.

In regard to this clone: This sample also contains other DNA sequences that code for the same CDR3. This chain connects TRBV5-1 to TRBJ1-1; D uncertain. Between the trimmed V and J ends, which lost 0 bases and 4 bases, there was a span of 7 bases. CDR3 length: 13 amino acids. The germline CDR1 and CDR2 sequences are SGHRS and YFSETQ. For the CDR3, the DNA is TGCGCCAGCAGCTTGGAGCCCGGCACTGAAGCTTTCTTT. Its translation: CASSLEPGTEAFF.

The chain combines TRBV27 with TRBJ2-1; TRBD2 aligns across 9 bases. The germline CDR1 and CDR2 sequences are MNHEY and SMNVEV (reference sequence). J lost 0 bases, V lost 4 bases, and 10 bases had no gene match. CDR3 size: 18 residues. This CDR3 reads CASSSAGGNMPSYNEQFF. The DNA for the CDR3 is TGTGCCAGCAGTTCGGCGGGAGGGAATATGCCCTCCTACAATGAGCAGTTCTTC.

This chain connects TRBV19 to TRBJ1-1; 7 nucleotides line up with TRBD1. The CDR3 is 11 residues long. The ends lost 10 bases at V and 4 bases at J; junction bases unmatched: 3. In germline, CDR1 is LNHDA, CDR2 SQIVND (reference sequence). The CDR3 protein is CATQGVTEAFF. DNA for the CDR3: TGTGCCACCCAGGGGGTCACTGAAGCTTTCTTT.

J is TRBJ2-3 and V is TRBV11-2; 7 positions match TRBD2. V was pared by 4 bases and J by 5 bases, with 3 bases of the junction left unmatched. The CDR3 sequence is 13 residues long. CDR1 and CDR2 from the germline V gene are SGHAT and FQNNGV. This CDR3 reads CASSSGRRDTQYF. For the CDR3, the DNA is TGTGCCAGCAGCTCCGGGAGGCGAGATACGCAGTATTTT.

This clone was detected a few times. The V call is TRBV6-5, the J call TRBJ1-1, with D maybe TRBD1 (6 bases). The ends were cut back, 5 bases at V and 2 bases at J, with 15 bases in the middle. Per germline, CDR1 MNHEY and CDR2 SVGAGI. The length of the CDR3 is 15 residues. DNA for the CDR3: TGTGCCAGCAGTCCCTTCGACAGGTTTAACACTGAAGCTTTCTTT. It codes for CASSPFDRFNTEAFF.

The rearrangement links TRBV7-8 to TRBJ2-5; 9 bases line up with TRBD1. After removal of 5 bases from V and 5 bases from J, the junction contained 24 bases not matched to a gene. CDR3 size: 20 residues. From germline, CDR1 is SGHVS and CDR2 FQNEAQ. CDR3 loop: CASSPQSRDRVGGIGETQYF. The CDR3 DNA is TGTGCCAGCAGCCCCCAGTCCCGGGACAGGGTTGGAGGAATCGGGGAGACCCAGTACTTC.

The chain uses TRBV5-1 and TRBJ1-2, with D possibly being TRBD1 (6 bases). Germline V gene data show CDR1 as SGHRS and CDR2 as YFSETQ. Trimming shortened V by 0 bases and J by 4 bases, and 7 bases separated the two germline ends. The CDR3 has 13 residues. The CDR3 loop reads CASSLEDSYGYTF. DNA for the CDR3: TGCGCCAGCAGCTTGGAGGACAGCTATGGCTACACCTTC.

V and J are TRBV6-5 and TRBJ2-7, with 7 bases identical to TRBD1. The CDR3 is made up of 16 amino acids. Germline values: CDR1 MNHEY, CDR2 SVGAGI. V was pared by 0 bases and J by 4 bases, with 9 bases of the junction left unmatched. CDR3 loop: CASSYSGQALTYEQYF. Written as DNA, the CDR3 is TGTGCCAGCAGTTACTCAGGACAGGCCCTAACATACGAGCAGTACTTC.

This sequence joins TRBV4-1 and TRBJ2-6; possibly TRBD2 for D (5 bases). Between the trimmed V and J ends, which lost 1 base and 0 bases, there was a span of 13 bases. The CDR3 is made up of 18 amino acids. In germline, CDR1 is MGHRA, CDR2 YSYEKL. CDR3 coding DNA: TGCGCCAGCAGCCAAGGGCCAGCGGACCCCTCTGGGGCCAACGTCCTGACTTTC. Residues: CASSQGPADPSGANVLTF.

The chain has TRBV7-2 and TRBJ1-3; D remains unclear. V shed 5 bases and J shed 4 bases, with 18 bases lying between them. The CDR3 is made up of 16 amino acids. The germline V gene has CDR1 SGHTA and CDR2 FQGNSA. In nucleotides, the CDR3 is TGTGCCAGCAGCCCGCCCCGGGAGAGGCTCGGAAACACCATATATTTT. It encodes CASSPPRERLGNTIYF.

The chain employs TRBV7-2 and TRBJ2-3; TRBD2 matches at 7 bases. Germline lookup yields CDR1 SGHTA and CDR2 FQGNSA. The CDR3 extends over 18 amino acids. Trimming at V came to 3 bases and at J to 0 bases, leaving 12 bases not matched to a gene. Written as DNA, the CDR3 is TGTGCCAGCAGCTTTATGGCTAGCGGACTCCTAAGCACAGATACGCAGTATTTT. Its translation is CASSFMASGLLSTDTQYF.

V gene TRBV29-1 combines with J gene TRBJ2-3, with D tentatively TRBD1 (6 bases). Germline CDR1 reads SQVTM; CDR2 reads ANQGSEA. The CDR3 is made up of 16 amino acids. The V and J ends lost 4 bases and 4 bases respectively, with 21 bases between them. Written as DNA, the CDR3 is TGCAGCGTTGCCGCCCTACAGGGTATAGGGGCAGATACGCAGTATTTT. Its protein product is CSVAALQGIGADTQYF.